The 19 T cell receptor beta chains in this list originate from one sample, sequenced in a study of blood T cell repertoires in COVID-19. The assay was immunoSEQ multiplex PCR, and TCRdb's table has in-frame clones only and misses some. The sample consists of about 200,000 clones, 70% to 90% of them appearing once. Specimen: peripheral blood. These receptors were collected from a woman in her 70s with acute or convalescent COVID-19.

Notes on this clone: Distinct nucleotide sequences in the sample also encode this CDR3. This CDR3 reads CASRQGSTEAFF. The CDR3 region has the DNA TGTGCCAGTAGACAGGGATCCACTGAAGCTTTCTTT. The V gene is TRBV19, the J gene TRBJ1-1, with D possibly matching TRBD1 (6 bases). Germline lookup yields CDR1 LNHDA and CDR2 SQIVND (reference sequence). CDR3 length: 12 amino acids. Trimming took 6 bases from V and 4 from J, leaving 9 bases between them.

The V call is TRBV6-1, the J call TRBJ1-3, with TRBD1 matching over 7 bases. Germline loops: CDR1 MNHNS, CDR2 SASEGT. V lost 1 base and J lost 5; bases outside the gene matches: 11. This CDR3 region has 17 residues. For the CDR3, the DNA is TGTGCCAGCAGTGAAGTGGGTCGGTGGACAGGAAGAAACACCATATATTTT. Its protein product is CASSEVGRWTGRNTIYF.

This sequence joins TRBV7-9 and TRBJ2-2; D is possibly TRBD1 (6 bases). Germline CDR1 and CDR2: SEHNR and FQNEAQ (reference sequence). This CDR3 has 16 amino acids. The V end lost 5 bases, the J end lost 1 base, and 14 bases lay between the germline ends. CDR3 amino acids: CASSRLGAGNTGELFF. CDR3 DNA: TGTGCCAGCAGCCGCCTGGGGGCGGGGAACACCGGGGAGCTGTTTTTT.

The chain recombines TRBV29-1 with TRBJ2-3, with 8 bases that match TRBD2. CDR1 is SQVTM, CDR2 ANQGSEA, per germline. The CDR3 runs 15 residues. V was clipped by 6 bases and J by 4 bases; unmatched bases: 12. CDR3 residues: CSVAWGGGFSDTQYF. The CDR3 DNA follows: TGCAGCGTCGCCTGGGGCGGGGGGTTCTCAGATACGCAGTATTTT.

This clone came up a few times. The chain joins TRBV5-6 to TRBJ2-2; D is possibly TRBD2 (5 bases). The CDR3 totals 15 residues. Trimming took off 1 base at V and 7 bases at J, with 14 bases between the two ends. In germline, CDR1 is SGHDT, CDR2 YYEEEE. The CDR3 spells CASSLTRRGIGELFF. CDR3 DNA sequence: TGTGCCAGCAGCTTGACTAGACGGGGAATCGGGGAGCTGTTTTTT.

The genes are TRBV18 and TRBJ2-1; no definite D call. The germline V and J ends were trimmed by 3 bases and 7 bases, with 13 bases remaining between them. Germline assignment: CDR1 KGHSH and CDR2 LQKENI. The CDR3 has 14 amino acids. The CDR3 loop reads CASSPGLGVNEQFF. In DNA, the CDR3 is TGTGCCAGCTCACCGGGTCTTGGAGTAAATGAGCAGTTCTTC. The full variable domain, with the rest looked up from reference TRBV18 and TRBJ2-1, is NAGVMQNPRHLVRRRGQEARLRCSPMKGHSHVYWYRQLPEEGLKFMVYLQKENIIDESGMPKERFSAEFPKEGPSILRIQQVVRGDSAAYFCASSPGLGVNEQFFGPGTRLTVL.

V and J are TRBV7-9 and TRBJ2-3; 12 bases are shared with TRBD1. The CDR3 runs 15 residues. J was trimmed by 6 bases and V by 5 bases; bases with no gene match: 6. From germline, CDR1 is SEHNR and CDR2 FQNEAQ (reference sequence). The chain's CDR3 is CASSKGQGATDTQYF. CDR3 nucleotides: TGTGCCAGCAGCAAGGGACAGGGGGCCACCGATACGCAGTATTTT.

This clone was seen more than once but under ten times. V and J are TRBV19 and TRBJ2-4; no clear D gene. This CDR3 has 14 residues. Trimming took 7 bases from V and 0 from J, leaving 10 bases between them. CDR1 LNHDA and CDR2 SQIVND come from the germline V gene (reference sequence). This chain's CDR3 is CASILLPAKNIQYF. The CDR3 nucleotides are TGTGCCAGTATTCTCCTCCCAGCCAAAAACATTCAGTACTTC.

The genes are TRBV7-9 and TRBJ2-7, with D perhaps TRBD2 (5 bases). Germline V gene data show CDR1 as SEHNR and CDR2 as FQNEAQ (reference sequence). V was pared by 8 bases and J by 2 bases, with 16 bases between. The CDR3 spans 14 residues. The CDR3 loop is CASGGGRETYEQYF. The CDR3 coding sequence is TGTGCCAGCGGAGGAGGACGGGAAACCTACGAGCAGTACTTC.

The rearrangement joins TRBV12-3 or TRBV12-4 to TRBJ2-1; D perhaps matches TRBD2 (5 bases). The CDR3 is 12 residues long. Trimming pared 4 bases from V and 8 bases from J, leaving 9 bases between. The CDR3: CASSSGWDEQFF. The DNA of the CDR3 is TGTGCCAGCAGTTCGGGGTGGGATGAGCAGTTCTTC.

V is TRBV2 and J is TRBJ1-3; D call uncertain. Trimming stripped 7 bases from V and 0 bases from J, with 7 bases between. The germline V gene encodes CDR1 SNHLY and CDR2 FYNNEI. CDR3 length: 13 amino acids. CDR3 amino acids: CASMQDSGNTIYF. The CDR3 region has the DNA TGTGCCAGCATGCAGGACTCTGGAAACACCATATATTTT.

This clone was detected only once. The genes are TRBV4-1 and TRBJ1-5, with D possibly being TRBD1 (6 bases). Trimming took 0 bases from V and 5 from J, leaving 14 bases between them. This CDR3 has 16 amino acids. Per germline, CDR1 MGHRA and CDR2 YSYEKL. CDR3 bases: TGCGCCAGCAGCCAAGAAGGAGGACAGAACCATCAGCCCCAGCATTTT. Its protein product is CASSQEGGQNHQPQHF.

The chain links TRBV11-2 to TRBJ2-1, with 11 positions matching TRBD2. The V and J ends lost 0 bases and 3 bases, in that order; junction bases with no gene match: 4. The CDR3 spans 17 residues. Germline CDR1 and CDR2: SGHAT and FQNNGV. DNA of the CDR3: TGTGCCAGCAGCTTAGAGCCTAGCGGGGGGTTCTACAATGAGCAGTTCTTC. Its translation is CASSLEPSGGFYNEQFF. Together with reference TRBV11-2 and TRBJ2-1, the CDR3 gives the full variable domain: EAGVAQSPRYKIIEKRQSVAFWCNPISGHATLYWYQQILGQGPKLLIQFQNNGVVDDSQLPKDRFSAERLKGVDSTLKIQPAKLEDSAVYLCASSLEPSGGFYNEQFFGPGTRLTVL.

The chain employs TRBV11-2 and TRBJ2-1; the D gene is possibly TRBD2 (5 bases). V dropped 4 bases and J dropped 6 bases, with 10 bases sitting between them. Germline V lookup: CDR1 SGHAT, CDR2 FQNNGV. The length of the CDR3 is 13 residues. CDR3 loop: CASSSSGINEQFF. In DNA form, the CDR3 reads TGTGCCAGCAGCTCCTCGGGAATCAATGAGCAGTTCTTC.

Concerning this clone: A junction end diverges from the germline sequence, so it may reflect a read error. CDR3: CASSRDRDHETQYF. In DNA form, the CDR3 reads TGTGCCAGCAGCCGAGACAGGGACCACGAGACCCAGTACTTC. The rearrangement links TRBV11-2 to TRBJ2-5; 7 bases map to TRBD1. Germline values: CDR1 SGHAT, CDR2 FQNNGV. There are 14 residues in the CDR3.

The V and J genes are TRBV5-1 and TRBJ1-2, with 7 bases aligning to TRBD1. CDR3 length equals 14 residues. CDR1 is SGHRS and CDR2 is YFSETQ in the germline V gene. V was pared by 4 bases and J by 8 bases, with 11 bases of the junction left unmatched. The chain's CDR3 is CASSRGQPGEGYTF. CDR3 sequence (DNA): TGCGCCAGCAGCCGGGGACAGCCCGGGGAGGGCTACACCTTC. The full variable domain, with the rest looked up from reference TRBV5-1 and TRBJ1-2, is KAGVTQTPRYLIKTRGQQVTLSCSPISGHRSVSWYQQTPGQGLQFLFEYFSETQRNKGNFPGRFSGRQFSNSRSEMNVSTLELGDSALYLCASSRGQPGEGYTFGSGTRLTVV.

The chain uses TRBV6-4 and TRBJ1-4; TRBD1 aligns across 8 bases. With 10 bases clipped from V and 8 bases from J, the junction kept 12 bases outside the gene matches. CDR1 and CDR2 from the germline V gene are MRHNA and SNTAGT. The CDR3 loop spans 14 amino acids. CDR3 bases: TGTGCCATCTACGAGGACAGGGCGAAAGAAAAACTGTTTTTT. Translating it yields CAIYEDRAKEKLFF.

Here the CDR3 DNA reads TGCGCCAGCAGTCCCCCCGGGACAGCGAGTTGGGAGCAGTTCTTC. Translated, it gives CASSPPGTASWEQFF. The gene calls are TRBV10-1 and TRBJ2-1, with 7 nucleotides matching TRBD1. CDR3 length: 15 amino acids. Losses at the gene ends were 5 bases for V and 10 bases for J; bases not matched to a gene: 14. Per the germline V gene, CDR1 is WNHNN and CDR2 is SYGVQD (reference sequence).

V is TRBV7-6 and J is TRBJ1-5, with 8 bases identical to TRBD1. Germline loops: CDR1 SGHVS, CDR2 FNYEAQ. This CDR3 is 17 amino acids long. The ends lost 5 bases at V and 1 base at J; junction bases unmatched: 10. CDR3 sequence reads: CASSKRTGSWSNQPQHF. CDR3 coding DNA: TGTGCCAGCAGCAAGAGGACAGGGAGTTGGAGCAATCAGCCCCAGCATTTT.